This entry describes one T cell receptor (beta chain). Its specificity is not known. Each patient relapsed following autologous stem cell transplantation, and prior brentuximab vedotin exposure differed. This record comes from a study of PD-1 blockade in classical Hodgkin lymphoma. General study points: Patients newly diagnosed and complete responders had comparable baseline diversity. Baseline TCR diversity was reportedly lower in newly diagnosed patients than in healthy donors. It was reported as lower still in relapsed/refractory patients.

TCRdb's copy holds only in-frame clones and misses some; the assay was immunoSEQ multiplex PCR. The sample lists about 94,000 clones; about 91% were seen once. The CDR3 has 14 amino acids. Germline loops: CDR1 LNHNV, CDR2 YYDKDF (reference sequence). Deletions cut 1 base from V and 6 bases from J, with 13 bases between. This TCR was recovered from a human donor with classical Hodgkin lymphoma. This chain links TRBV15 with TRBJ2-7; D call uncertain. The sequences come from peripheral blood mononuclear cells (PBMCs), collected before the second cycle of nivolumab. The CDR3 DNA follows: TGTGCCACCAGCAGAGGGGGATTCCGTGGCGAGCAGTACTTC. The encoded protein is CATSRGGFRGEQYF.